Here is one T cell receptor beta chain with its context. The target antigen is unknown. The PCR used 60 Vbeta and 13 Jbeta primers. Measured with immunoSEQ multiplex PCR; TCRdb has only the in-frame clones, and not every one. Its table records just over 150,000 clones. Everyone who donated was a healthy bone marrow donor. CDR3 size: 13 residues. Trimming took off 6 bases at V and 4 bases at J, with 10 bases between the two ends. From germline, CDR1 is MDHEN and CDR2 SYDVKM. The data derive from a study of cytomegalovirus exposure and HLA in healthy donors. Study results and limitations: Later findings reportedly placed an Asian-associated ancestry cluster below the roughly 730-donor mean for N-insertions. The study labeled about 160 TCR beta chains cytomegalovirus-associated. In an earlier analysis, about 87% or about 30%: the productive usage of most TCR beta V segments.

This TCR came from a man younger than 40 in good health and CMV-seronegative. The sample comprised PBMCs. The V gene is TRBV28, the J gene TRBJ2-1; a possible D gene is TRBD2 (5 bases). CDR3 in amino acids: CASRISEYNEQFF. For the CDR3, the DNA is TGTGCCAGCAGGATTAGCGAGTACAATGAGCAGTTCTTC.